Following are 3 T cell receptor beta chains from one sample sequenced in a study of T-cell memory formation after mild COVID-19. TCRdb reanalysed the 5' RACE reads using MiXCR and keeps one entry per CDR3 protein. The profile shows fewer than 250,000 distinct CDR3 sequences, over 15% of them singletons. Material for sequencing was PBMCs or a T cell subset sorted from them (not recorded which). Source of these receptors: an adult woman who had mild COVID-19 (a few samples of this study predate the infection). Cell type and time point are not known.

This clonotype has just a few counts. The V call is TRBV5-1, the J call TRBJ2-6, with TRBD1 identical over 7 bases. CDR3 length: 17 amino acids. V shed 4 bases and J 0 bases; nucleotides not matched to a gene: 7. Germline CDR1 reads SGHRS; CDR2 reads YFSETQ. The CDR3 nucleotides are TGCGCCAGCAGCCCAAGACAGGGTAACTCTGGGGCCAACGTCCTGACTTTC. This encodes CASSPRQGNSGANVLTF.

In its sample, this clonotype was seen a few times. The rearrangement links TRBV2 to TRBJ1-5; TRBD1 matches at 8 bases. The CDR3 consists of 15 residues. V lost 7 bases, J lost 3 bases, and 8 bases stayed unmatched. Germline V lookup: CDR1 SNHLY, CDR2 FYNNEI. In DNA, the CDR3 is TGTGCCAGCAACGGGGACAGGCTGTACAATCAGCCCCAGCATTTT. Amino acid sequence: CASNGDRLYNQPQHF. Supplemented by reference TRBV2 and TRBJ1-5, the full variable domain reads EPEVTQTPSHQVTQMGQEVILRCVPISNHLYFYWYRQILGQKVEFLVSFYNNEISEKSEIFDDQFSVERPDGSNFTLKIRSTKLEDSAMYFCASNGDRLYNQPQHFGDGTRLSIL.

This clonotype was seen more than once but under ten times. This chain links TRBV20-1 with TRBJ1-2, with D uncertain. The CDR3 spans 16 residues. CDR1 and CDR2 (germline): DFQATT, SNEGSKA (reference sequence). This CDR3 is CSISMLLTQKGYGYTF. The CDR3 DNA sequence: TGCAGCATCTCAATGCTTTTGACGCAGAAAGGCTATGGCTACACCTTC.